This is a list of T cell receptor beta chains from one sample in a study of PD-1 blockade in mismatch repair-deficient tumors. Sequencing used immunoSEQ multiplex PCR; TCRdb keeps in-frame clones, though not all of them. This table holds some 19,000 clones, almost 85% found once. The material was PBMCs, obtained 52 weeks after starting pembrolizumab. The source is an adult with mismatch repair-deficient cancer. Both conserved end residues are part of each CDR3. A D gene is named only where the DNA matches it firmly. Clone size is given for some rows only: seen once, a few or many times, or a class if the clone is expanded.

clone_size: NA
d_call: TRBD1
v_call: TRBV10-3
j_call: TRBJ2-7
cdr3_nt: TGTGCCATCAGTGAGGGCAGGCAGGGGGTAACCTACGAGCAGTACTTC
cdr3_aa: CAISEGRQGVTYEQYF

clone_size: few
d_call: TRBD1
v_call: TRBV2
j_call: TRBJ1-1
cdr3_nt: TGTGCCAGCGACAGGGGGCTCACTGAAGCTTTCTTT
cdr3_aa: CASDRGLTEAFF

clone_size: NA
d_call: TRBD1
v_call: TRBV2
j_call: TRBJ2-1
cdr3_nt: TGTGCCAGCAAGAAGACAGGGGCGGTTGAGCAGTTCTTC
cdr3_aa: CASKKTGAVEQFF

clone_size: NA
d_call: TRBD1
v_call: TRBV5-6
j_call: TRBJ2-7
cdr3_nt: TGTGCCAGCAGCACCGGGACAGGGGCCTACGAGCAGTACTTC
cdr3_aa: CASSTGTGAYEQYF

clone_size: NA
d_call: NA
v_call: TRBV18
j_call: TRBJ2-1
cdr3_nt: TGTGCCAGCTCAGGGGACTCCTCCCTGTGGGGTGAGCAGTTCTTC
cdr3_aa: CASSGDSSLWGEQFF

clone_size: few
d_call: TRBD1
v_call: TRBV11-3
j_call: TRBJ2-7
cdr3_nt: TGTGCCAGCAGCTTAGAACAGGGGCAGCACGAGCAGTACTTC
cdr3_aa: CASSLEQGQHEQYF

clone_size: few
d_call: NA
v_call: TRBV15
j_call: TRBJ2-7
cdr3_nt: TGTGCCACCAGCAGAGATCGAGCAGCGACGCGCGAGCAGTACTTC
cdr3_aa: CATSRDRAATREQYF

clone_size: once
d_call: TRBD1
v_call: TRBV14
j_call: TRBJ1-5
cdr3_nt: TGTGCCAGCAGCCGACTCTTGGAGTCAGACAGGGGGCAACAGCCCCAGCATTTT
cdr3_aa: CASSRLLESDRGQQPQHF

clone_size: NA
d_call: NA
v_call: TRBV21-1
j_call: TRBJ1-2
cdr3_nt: TGTGCCAGCAGCAAATTCCTCGACGGACAGAACTCGAGGGGCTACACCTTC
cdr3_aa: CASSKFLDGQNSRGYTF

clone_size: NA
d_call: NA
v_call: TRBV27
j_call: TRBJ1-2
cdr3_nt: TGTGCCAGCAGCTCCGGGTTGGGGGGCTATGGCTACACCTTC
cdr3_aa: CASSSGLGGYGYTF

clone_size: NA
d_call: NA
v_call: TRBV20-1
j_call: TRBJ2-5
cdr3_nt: TGCAGTGCTAGAGCGCGGGAGACCCAGTACTTC
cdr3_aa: CSARARETQYF

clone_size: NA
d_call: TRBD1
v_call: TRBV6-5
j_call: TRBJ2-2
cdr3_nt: TGTGCCAGCAGTTTTAACAGGGGGCCCGGGGAGCTGTTTTTT
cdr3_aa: CASSFNRGPGELFF